What follows is one T cell receptor (beta chain) and its context. Its antigen is still unknown. Including the terminal cysteine and phenylalanine, the CDR3 comprises 13 residues. The record lacks a DNA sequence. Reading the germline V gene gives CDR1 SGHRS and CDR2 YFSETQ. Library construction relied on 5' RACE. Preparation of each TCR library used approximately 4,000 ng of total RNA. For each sample, cDNA synthesis was carried out in eight separate reactions using SMARTScribe reverse transcriptase. Unique molecular identifiers containing a 6-nucleotide sample barcode were introduced through template switching during cDNA synthesis. TCRalpha and TCRbeta cDNA was amplified in two nested PCRs of 16 and 9 cycles, and bead purification was carried out after each PCR. Before amplification, the cDNA was both treated with uracil DNA-glycosylase and purified with the QIAquick PCR purification kit. In the second PCR, Illumina TruSeq-compatible adapters and sample-specific barcodes were added. Library quality and concentration were assessed using TapeStation and Qubit, and approximately 5 ng of each library was pooled. Sequencing of the pooled libraries was done on an Illumina HiSeq2500 single-index Rapid Run using custom sequencing primers and 2 x 100 bp reads. In the paper's pipeline: MiGEC version 1.2.6 was used for UMI-based consensus assembly, which corrected PCR and sequencing errors. V(D)J alignment, clonotype assembly and CDR3 extraction were performed with MiXCR version 2.1.1. To normalise gene usage, clonotype sharing and MAIT/NKT TCR abundance, the analysis used the top 1000, 10 000 and 20 000 clonotypes per sample. After downsampling to 27 000 UMIs, diversity was calculated as the inverse Simpson index using the vegan R package. Statistical testing used paired Mann-Whitney U tests on the discordant twin pairs and applied Benjamini-Hochberg correction for multiple testing. Based on TCRdb reprocessing of the reads, there is one entry per CDR3 protein sequence, and DNA is missing. It is TCRdb's table, rather than the study itself, that gives the V and J calls and clone size. For this sample, the table gives about 330,000 distinct CDR3 sequences. The biggest ten clones account for over 2% of the sample.

From each donor, a 2.5 ml peripheral blood sample was drawn into PAXgene tubes and stored at -80 degrees C. Without T cell sorting, total RNA was isolated from whole blood using the PAXgene blood miRNA kit on an automated QIAcube. Deep TCRalpha and TCRbeta repertoire profiling with unique molecular barcoding was performed on peripheral blood of monozygotic twin pairs concordant or discordant for inflammatory bowel disease. Smoking habits were recorded for all twin pairs, and individuals were classified as current, former or never smokers. These data belong to a study of monozygotic twins with inflammatory bowel disease (dated by TCRdb to about 2019). General notes on the study: The full study comprised about 28 monozygotic twin pairs: nine German pairs (four IBD-concordant, five IBD-discordant) and 19 IBD-discordant Danish pairs. The search for disease-associated traits relied mainly on comparing, within discordant pairs, IBD patients with their genetically identical healthy co-twins. Each individual had, on average, about 151 000 unique TCRalpha sequences and 181 000 unique TCRbeta sequences available for analysis.

Here is what the overall study found, with its caveats: Compared with healthy twins, IBD patients shared fewer clonotypes with other individuals, and the difference was most pronounced in patients with signs of disease activity. IBD patients had lower TCRbeta repertoire diversity, measured by the inverse Simpson index, than their healthy co-twins. Because patients received different immunosuppressive treatments, the repertoires may have picked up extra background noise and variability between individuals. No single strong signal or clonotype linked to IBD turned up in the results, so the idea that one exists was not supported. The analysis was unable to tell different T cell subtypes apart. No difference in repertoire similarity was observed between concordant and discordant twins, possibly owing to limited statistical power.

The TCR originated in a human donor with ulcerative colitis or Crohn's disease, or a healthy co-twin of an affected twin (not recorded which). Input material: blood. The rearrangement combines TRBV5-1 with TRBJ2-1. The CDR3 protein is CASSYSRSNEQFF.